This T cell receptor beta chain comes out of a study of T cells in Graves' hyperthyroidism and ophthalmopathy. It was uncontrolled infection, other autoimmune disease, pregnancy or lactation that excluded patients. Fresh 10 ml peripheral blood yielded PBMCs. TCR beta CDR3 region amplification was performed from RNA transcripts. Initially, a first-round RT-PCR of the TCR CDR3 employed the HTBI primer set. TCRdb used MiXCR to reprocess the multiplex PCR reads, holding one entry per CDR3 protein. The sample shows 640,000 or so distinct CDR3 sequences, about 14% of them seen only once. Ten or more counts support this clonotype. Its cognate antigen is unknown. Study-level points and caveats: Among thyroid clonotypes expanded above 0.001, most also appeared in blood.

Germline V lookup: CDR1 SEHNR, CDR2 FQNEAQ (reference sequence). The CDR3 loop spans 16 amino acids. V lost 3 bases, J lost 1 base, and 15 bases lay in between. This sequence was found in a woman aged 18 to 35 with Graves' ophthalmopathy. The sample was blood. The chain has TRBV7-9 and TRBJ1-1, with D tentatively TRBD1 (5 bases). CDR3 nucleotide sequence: TGTGCCAGCAGCTTCGACGAGGGGTCTCGGAACACTGAAGCTTTCTTT. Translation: CASSFDEGSRNTEAFF.